This TCR beta chain is from a study of blood T cell repertoires in COVID-19. The CDR3 covers 12 residues. The V segment lost 4 bases and the J segment 7 bases; nucleotides outside the gene matches: 3. The germline V gene encodes CDR1 SGHRS and CDR2 YFSETQ. The protocol was immunoSEQ multiplex PCR, while the TCRdb copy is restricted to in-frame clones and leaves out a portion. This table holds some 86,000 clones, approximately 81% found once. Sequenced material: peripheral blood. The chain links TRBV5-1 to TRBJ1-1; TRBD1 aligns across 8 bases. This sequence originates from a woman aged 65 to 85 with acute or convalescent COVID-19. CDR3 amino acids: CASSTGQGEAFF. Here the CDR3 DNA reads TGCGCCAGCAGCACTGGACAGGGTGAAGCTTTCTTT.